This T cell receptor (beta chain) was identified during a study of T cell repertoires in cytomegalovirus infection. Study-wide background: HLA-B-restricted CMV epitopes that are well studied, plus recently identified HLA-C-restricted ones, were used by the study. The public TCR beta signatures pointed to both CMV infection and matching HLA type. General study findings and limits: Identification of carriers of CMV plus the relevant HLA was achieved through cumulative public TCR beta family frequency. HLA-C-restricted CMV-specific TCR beta clonotypes were dominant in the ex vivo response.

TCRdb reprocessed the reads with MiXCR, giving one entry per CDR3 protein. The sample shows about 830,000 distinct CDR3 sequences, 30% to 35% of them seen only once. Germline assignment: CDR1 MNHEY and CDR2 SMNVEV (reference sequence). Trimming took 6 bases from V and 4 from J; bases not matched to a gene: 9. This CDR3 has 15 residues. This clonotype was seen more than once but under ten times. What it binds is not known. The receptor was derived from a human donor in good health (CMV status not recorded). Some clones in this sample may be carry-over from other donors' samples. V usage is TRBV27 and J usage is TRBJ1-1, with 9 nucleotides matching TRBD1. Specimen: cultured CD8+ T cells from PBMCs, collected from culture after CMV antigen stimulation. The CDR3 sequence is CASSPGTGRSTEAFF. CDR3 DNA: TGTGCCAGCAGCCCGGGGACAGGGAGATCCACTGAAGCTTTCTTT.